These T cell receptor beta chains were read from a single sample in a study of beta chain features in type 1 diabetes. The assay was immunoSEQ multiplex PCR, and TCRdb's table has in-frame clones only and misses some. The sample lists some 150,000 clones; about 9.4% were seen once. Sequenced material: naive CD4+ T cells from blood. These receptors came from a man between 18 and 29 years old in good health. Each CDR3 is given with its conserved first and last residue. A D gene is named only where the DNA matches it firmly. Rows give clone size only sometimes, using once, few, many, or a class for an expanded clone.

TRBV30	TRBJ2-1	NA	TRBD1	TGTGCCTGGAGTGTACAGGGGGTTGAGCAGTTCTTC	CAWSVQGVEQFF
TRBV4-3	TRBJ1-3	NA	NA	TGCGCCAGCAGCCATAACTCTGGAAACACCATATATTTT	CASSHNSGNTIYF
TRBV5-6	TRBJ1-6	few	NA	TGTGCCAGCAGCTTGGATACTAGCTCCTATAATTCACCCCTCCACTTT	CASSLDTSSYNSPLHF
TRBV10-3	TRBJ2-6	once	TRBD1	TGTGCCATCAGTGGTTCGATGGGACAGGATTTTGGTGGGGCCAACGTCCTGACTTTC	CAISGSMGQDFGGANVLTF
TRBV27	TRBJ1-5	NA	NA	TGTGCCACCCGACGAGGGGGACCTAGCAATCAGCCCCAGCATTTT	CATRRGGPSNQPQHF
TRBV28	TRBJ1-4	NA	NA	TGTGCCAGCAGTTCGGGGAGGTTTAATGAAAAACTGTTTTTT	CASSSGRFNEKLFF
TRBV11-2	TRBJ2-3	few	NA	TGTGCCAGCAGCTTAGAGGGTTTAGCGGCAGATACGCAGTATTTT	CASSLEGLAADTQYF
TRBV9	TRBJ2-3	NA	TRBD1	TGTGCCAGCGGGACAGCACATACAGATACGCAGTATTTT	CASGTAHTDTQYF
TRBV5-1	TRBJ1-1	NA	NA	TGCGCCAGCAGCTTGGGGAAGGAGGCCACTGAAGCTTTCTTT	CASSLGKEATEAFF
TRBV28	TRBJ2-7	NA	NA	TGTGCCAGCAGACGCCAGGGCGCCTACGAGCAGTACTTC	CASRRQGAYEQYF
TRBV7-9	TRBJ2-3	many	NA	TGTGCCAGCGGGGCCGCGATCACAGATACGCAGTATTTT	CASGAAITDTQYF
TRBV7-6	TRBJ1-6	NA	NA	TGTGCCAGCTCGTGGACGACAGTGAATTCACCCCTCCACTTT	CASSWTTVNSPLHF